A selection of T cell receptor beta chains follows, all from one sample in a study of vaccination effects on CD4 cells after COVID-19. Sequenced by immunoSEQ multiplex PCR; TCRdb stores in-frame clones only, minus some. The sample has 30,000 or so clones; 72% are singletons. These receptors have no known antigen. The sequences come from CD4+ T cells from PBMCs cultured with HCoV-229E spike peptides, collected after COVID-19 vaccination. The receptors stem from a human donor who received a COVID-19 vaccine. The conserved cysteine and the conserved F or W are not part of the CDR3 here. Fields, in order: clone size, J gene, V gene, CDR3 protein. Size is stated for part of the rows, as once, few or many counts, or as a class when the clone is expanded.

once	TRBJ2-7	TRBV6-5	ASSYRVDRGSYEQY
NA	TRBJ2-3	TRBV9	ASSVVGTLNTDTQY
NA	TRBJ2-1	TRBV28	ASSPPRGRAYNEQF
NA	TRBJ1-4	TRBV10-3	AISDSDRGGEKLF
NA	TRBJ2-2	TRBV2	ASSEQSGFGTGELF
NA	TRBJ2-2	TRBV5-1	ASSLAVPVGELF
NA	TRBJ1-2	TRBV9	ASSVGERNYGYT
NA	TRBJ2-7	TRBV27	ASKSGDSYEQY
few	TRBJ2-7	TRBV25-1	ASSEGGTYEQY
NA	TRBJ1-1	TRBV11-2	ASSPQGAGTEAF
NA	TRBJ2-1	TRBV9	ASSEGARFEEQF
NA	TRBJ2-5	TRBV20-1	SASQGTSGKRETQY
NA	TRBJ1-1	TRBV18	ASSPGGMNTEAF
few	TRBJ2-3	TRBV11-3	ASSLGGTGGGDTQY
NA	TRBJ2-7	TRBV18	ASSLGQNYEQY
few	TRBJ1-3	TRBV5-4	ASSLEPVRPVDSGNTIY
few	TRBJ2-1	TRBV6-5	ASSRVDSGNHEQF
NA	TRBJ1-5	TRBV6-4	ASTTGQGDQPQH
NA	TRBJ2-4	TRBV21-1	ASSKPGLAGGGLAKNIQY
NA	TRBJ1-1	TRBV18	ASSARWGEDTEAF
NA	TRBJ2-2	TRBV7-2	ASSFPPAGELF
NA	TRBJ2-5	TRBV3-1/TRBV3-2	ASSPPPGLAGQY
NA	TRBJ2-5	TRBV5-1	ASSLGLSETQY
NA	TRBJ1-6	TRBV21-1	ASSKRQGDNSPLH
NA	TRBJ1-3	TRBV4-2	ASSQENRVGNTIY
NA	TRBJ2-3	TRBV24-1	ATSPSRGDRRDTQY
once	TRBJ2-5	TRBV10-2	ASQSGGAVETQY
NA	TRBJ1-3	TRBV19	ASTNGRTSLSGNTIY
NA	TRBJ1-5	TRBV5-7	ATPPGGNQPQH
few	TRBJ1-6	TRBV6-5	ASRRTSTNSPLH
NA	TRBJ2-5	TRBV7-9	ASSLGSSLAGVLETQY
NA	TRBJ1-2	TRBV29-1	SVADRGTTNYGYT
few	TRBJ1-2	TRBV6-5	ASRGQAPTNYGYT
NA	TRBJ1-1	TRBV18	ASSPKVRGTGQSTEAF
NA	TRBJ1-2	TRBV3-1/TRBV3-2	ASSPTGNYGYT
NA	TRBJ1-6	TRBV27	ASKGRLNSPLH
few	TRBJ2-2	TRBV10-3	AIRPGQARTGELF
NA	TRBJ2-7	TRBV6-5	ASSTGQGVKNEQY
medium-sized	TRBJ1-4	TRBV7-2	ASSFYSAGSANEKLF
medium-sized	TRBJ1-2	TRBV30	AWKLTGSGYT
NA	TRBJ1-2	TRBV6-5	ASTGRENYGYT
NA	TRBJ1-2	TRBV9	ASSVVGGVGYT
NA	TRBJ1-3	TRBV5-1	ASSFRSGSGNTIY
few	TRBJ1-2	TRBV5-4	ASSLGPPGANYGYT
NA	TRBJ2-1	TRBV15	ATSPGTSGYNEQF